The subject of this entry is one T cell receptor (beta chain). The antigen it binds to is not known. Per-base quality was not reported, and no clone a single base away is much larger than it. This sample is part of a study of cytomegalovirus exposure and HLA in healthy donors (dated by TCRdb to 2016 to 2017). About the investigation overall: According to an earlier analysis of a few hundred of the donors, about 190 million T cells yielded 100 million or so unique TCR beta sequences and about 300 Gb of sequence data. A separate validation cohort of approximately 130 different subjects was used in addition to the roughly 620-subject first cohort. An early release that covered about 600 HLA-typed donors contained 300 to 350 gigabases of sequencing data and 80 million or so unique TCR sequences. Genome-wide SNP genotypes for about 65% of the 666 donors were used in a later genetic analysis, which treated that subset as a discovery cohort. Rather than using new phenotypic data, the later analysis identified candidate immune exposures from TCR beta sequences and from how often those sequences occurred across donors. Because of strong linkage in the cohort, five DR-DQ haplotypes were treated as single units for association and clustering. The study aimed to test whether signatures of past pathogen exposure could be identified by cataloging public T cell receptors. In an earlier analysis of 500 to 650 of the donors, high-throughput TCR beta sequencing was used to judge whether each TCR beta V gene segment behaved as functional or pseudogenic. The T cell repertoires of some 700 subjects were profiled by immunosequencing and related to cytomegalovirus serostatus. Among 300 to 500 genotyped donors of the cohort, an average of roughly 230,000 unique TCR beta nucleotide sequences was sequenced per donor, of which approximately 19% were non-productive. The study combined high-throughput TCR immunosequencing, statistical association of individual TCRs with disease status, and machine learning to predict cytomegalovirus infection status. The number of typed donors differed by locus: about 620-630 for A, B, C, DRB1 and DQB1; 500 to 550 for DQA1; about 600 for DPA1; and about 450 for DPB1. HLA typing included class I and class II loci at four-digit resolution. A later analysis re-examined previously published TCR beta repertoires from just over 650 donors and added high-resolution HLA genotyping to investigate patterns of TCR occurrence. Donor age, sex, ethnicity and CMV serostatus were compiled together with the repertoire data. The genetic ancestry cluster associated with self-reported Caucasian donors included 81% of the roughly 390 genotyped donors. Every repertoire in the discovery cohort had been generated on one and the same sequencing platform.

V loses 4 bases of germline sequence and J loses 11 bases, and the interval between the two ends is 17 bases. As encoded in the germline V gene (reference sequence), CDR1 is SEHNR while CDR2 is FQNEAQ. Inclusive of the bounding cysteine and phenylalanine, the CDR3 is 13 residues long. Just the 39-base CDR3 DNA is kept, in frame starting at base 1. The cohort comprised several hundred healthy bone marrow donors. All cohort members were sampled while nominally healthy, although unrecorded immune exposures were likely present. The donor was CMV seropositive and belonged to the group of 270 or so seropositive cohort members. Every donor gave a peripheral blood sample, and the peripheral blood mononuclear cells from that sample were used for TCR beta sequencing. The Qiagen DNeasy Blood Extraction Kit was used to extract genomic DNA from the blood cell samples. Findings and caveats that apply to the study as a whole: Because some donors lacked HLA typing at each locus, the association tests relied only on the typed subset. In a later analysis, some 18,000 TCR beta sequences were associated with specific HLA alleles at a false discovery rate of 0.05. The only immune exposure information available for the cohort was CMV serostatus. The study listed 170 or so TCR beta chains as associated with cytomegalovirus. Compared with equally common non-associated chains, HLA-associated TCR beta chains in a later analysis were more clonally expanded and had lower generation probabilities. The classifier was reported to diagnose cytomegalovirus status with high specificity and sensitivity in both the original cohort and the validation cohort. A further reported finding was that TCR beta sequences accurately predicted the HLA-A and HLA-B alleles for most subjects in the first cohort. In a later genetic analysis, a missense DCLRE1C variant was associated with V-gene and J-gene trimming of TCR beta chains, and the association was replicated in an independent cohort. The earlier analysis of about 600 of the donors excluded 15 to 20 rarely observed V segments, including chromosome 9 orphons, because counts were too low. In vitro tests confirmed that a few of the cytomegalovirus-associated TCR beta chains recognize cytomegalovirus antigens. Sequencing depth was assumed to be roughly uniform across donors in the presence/absence analyses, though that assumption may not hold. Linkage disequilibrium might explain the correlated functional status among segregating V segments, but an unknown experimental factor could not be excluded. Only TCR beta chains were sequenced in this cohort, and the absence of alpha or paired-chain data limited detectable features. The 87-base-pair reads could not distinguish some IMGT-functional V segments, including TRBV6-2 and TRBV6-3, so those segments were excluded. A later analysis found that TCR association rates varied across HLA loci, with DRB1 alleles showing the most associated TCRs and HLA-C alleles the fewest. In an earlier analysis of 500 to 650 of the donors, most TCR beta V segments appeared in productive rearrangements about 90% or about 30% of the time, broadly matching IMGT annotations. The sequencing pipeline was judged likely to have produced a cluster of highly shared sequence variants as a technical artifact. In a later genetic analysis, fewer N-insertions in productive TCRs were reported among donors in an Asian-associated ancestry cluster than the roughly 700-donor mean. Most TCR sequences were observed very rarely across donors, whereas some public TCRs were present in many individuals. In a later analysis, most CMV-associated TCR beta chains were found to appear HLA-restricted, with HLA associations seemingly driven largely by CMV exposure. A later analysis reported that several top co-occurrence clusters appeared linked to parvovirus B19, influenza, CMV and Epstein-Barr virus. When HLA alleles, especially DR and DQ, strongly co-occurred, attributing TCR associations to individual alleles was difficult. It was suggested by the authors that the approach could potentially be generalized to other disease states and immunological phenotypes.

The library relied on the immunoSEQ multiplex PCR assay. A mixture of 60 forward primers for TCR Vbeta segments and 13 reverse primers for TCR Jbeta segments was used in the multiplex PCR. The CDR3 region of rearranged TCR beta genes was amplified from genomic DNA with a multiplex PCR assay. Amplified TCR beta libraries were sequenced as 87-base-pair reads on the Illumina HiSeq System. Per the authors' processing: In a later analysis, tens of millions of unique TCR beta chains were counted across the 650 to 750 repertoires, and roughly 11 million of these chains were shared by at least two donors. To remove PCR and sequencing errors, raw reads were error-corrected and collapsed into unique sequences using a nearest-neighbor algorithm that merged closely related sequences. V, D and J gene segments were assigned by aligning CDR3 sequences to IMGT reference sequences. For a sequence to be retained, a match of at least six nucleotides was required to both a V gene segment and a J gene segment. Rearrangements were called productive when the CDR3 lacked stop codons and stayed in frame with V and J; all others were non-productive. Following IMGT convention, CDR3 was defined as the stretch from the second conserved V-encoded cysteine up to the conserved J-encoded phenylalanine. Sequences without an unambiguous match to a single V gene segment were excluded from the earlier analysis of 587 of the donors. An earlier analysis of 587 of the donors classified V segments as functional when productive rearrangements were above 56.7% and as segregating when the standard deviation between donors was above 5%. To diagnose cytomegalovirus status from the catalog of TCR beta chain sequences, a statistical classification framework was built. V and J gene assignment, in a later analysis, came from comparing TCR nucleotide sequences with IMGT/GENE-DB human TR gene sequences. A later analysis assigned CDR3 sequences and most-parsimonious VDJ recombination scenarios with the TCRdist pipeline. A later analysis defined each TCR beta chain by its CDR3 amino acid sequence plus V-gene family, and excluded reads lacking a unique V-gene family. In a later analysis, some 600 highly shared, low-generation-probability nucleotide sequences were removed to address suspected cross-contamination and a sequencing artifact. A later analysis calculated a clonal expansion index for each public chain from normalized within-repertoire ranks of inferred template counts. A later analysis computed generation probabilities with a VDJ recombination model fitted to out-of-frame rearrangements, and checked the results against IGoR. In a later analysis, hypergeometric tests were used to score TCR-TCR, TCR-HLA and TCR-CMV co-occurrence, with a repertoire-size bias correction applied to TCR pairs. In a later analysis, false discovery rates were estimated by permuting HLA or CMV assignments 20 times. In a later analysis, co-occurring TCRs were grouped using DBSCAN, with TCRdist sequence similarity added in when clustering inside HLA-allele-positive subsets. Repertoires with fewer than 30,000 or more than 120,000 public chains, plus five repertoires with anomalous nucleotide sharing, were excluded from co-occurrence clustering. What TCRdb holds here is the immuneACCESS table cut down to in-frame rearrangements. Part of the clones is not present; checked against another copy, under half of the missing clones reflect an unresolved V gene, and the others are unexplained. V, J and clone size were drawn from that table, and D and trimming were deduced from the DNA. The sample data list around 130,000 clones, and roughly 74% of these were observed just once. Jointly, the top ten make up around 7% of the sample.

What was sequenced was PBMCs. This clonotype originated in a man aged 35 to 55 in good health and CMV-seropositive. In this chain, TRBV7-9 is recombined with TRBJ1-1; possibly the D gene is TRBD1, per 5 matching bases. The sequence in DNA is TGTGCCAGCAGCTCAGTAAACAGGAGAATGGCTTTCTTT. It translates as CASSSVNRRMAFF.